This T cell receptor (beta chain) is drawn from a study of blood T cell repertoires in COVID-19. Study as a whole: T cells, B-cell-depleted T cells, or PBMCs supplied cDNA or gDNA.

Original handling: The authors estimated nucleated cell counts from reference gene primer amplification. The table came from immunoSEQ multiplex PCR; TCRdb's copy has only in-frame clones and leaves some out. That table supplies the V and J calls and clone size; D and trimming were determined from the DNA. In the table there are around 50,000 clones, approximately 80% of which are singletons. The CDR3 consists of 14 residues. The V and J ends lost 5 bases and 4 bases respectively, with 12 bases between them. Germline-derived CDR1 and CDR2 are SEHNR and FQNEAQ (reference sequence). Sequences were obtained from peripheral blood. This clonotype was obtained from a man aged 35 to 55 with acute or convalescent COVID-19. The chain couples TRBV7-9 to TRBJ1-3; a possible D gene is TRBD1 (6 bases). The DNA for the CDR3 is TGTGCCAGCAGCCCCGAGGGGGTAGGAAACACCATATATTTT. The encoded protein is CASSPEGVGNTIYF.